This TCR beta chain is drawn from a study of control samples from healthy donors and cancer patients. This CDR3 spans 15 amino acids. J lost 3 bases, V lost 5 bases, and 9 bases had no gene match. Germline V lookup: CDR1 LNHDA, CDR2 SQIVND (reference sequence). TCRdb keeps only in-frame clones here, not all; method: immunoSEQ multiplex PCR. The data contain fewer than 200,000 clones, around 94% of them singletons. The V gene is TRBV19, the J gene TRBJ2-7; 8 nucleotides agree with TRBD1. Sequencing used blood. The sequence was obtained from a young man in good health. Here the CDR3 reads CASSSGQGTLYEQYF. As DNA, the CDR3 is TGTGCCAGTAGTTCCGGACAGGGCACCCTCTACGAGCAGTACTTC.